The 30 T cell receptor beta chains below all came from one sample that was sequenced in a study of cytomegalovirus exposure and HLA in healthy donors. 13 Jbeta primers and 60 Vbeta primers were used for the PCR. Profiled with immunoSEQ multiplex PCR; TCRdb holds only in-frame clones, not every one. Of tens of thousands of clones in the sample, 75% are singletons; the top ten hold approximately 22%. The sequenced sample consisted of PBMCs. These receptors all come from a middle-aged woman in good health and CMV-seropositive.

The chain has TRBV25-1 and TRBJ2-1, with D perhaps matching TRBD1 (5 bases). CDR3 length: 15 residues. V lost 3 bases, J lost 8 bases, and 17 bases lay in between. Germline V gene data show CDR1 as MGHDK and CDR2 as SYGVNS. The CDR3 reads CASSDIGRASDEQFF. The CDR3, as DNA: TGTGCCAGCAGTGATATCGGCAGGGCTTCGGATGAGCAGTTCTTC.

The V gene is TRBV5-1, the J gene TRBJ2-3; possibly TRBD1 for D (6 bases). V shed 4 bases and J shed 0 bases, with 15 bases lying between them. The CDR3 totals 16 residues. Germline V gives CDR1 SGHRS, CDR2 YFSETQ. CDR3 in DNA: TGCGCCAGCAGCCGAACCGGGACAACTAGCACAGATACGCAGTATTTT. This gives the protein CASSRTGTTSTDTQYF. Full variable domain (missing parts from reference TRBV5-1 and TRBJ2-3): KAGVTQTPRYLIKTRGQQVTLSCSPISGHRSVSWYQQTPGQGLQFLFEYFSETQRNKGNFPGRFSGRQFSNSRSEMNVSTLELGDSALYLCASSRTGTTSTDTQYFGPGTRLTVL.

The chain uses TRBV6-5 and TRBJ1-1; maybe TRBD1 (6 bases). The V gene lost 7 bases and the J gene lost 5 bases, with 17 bases spanning the gap. This CDR3 comprises 14 residues. The germline CDR1 and CDR2 sequences are MNHEY and SVGAGI. The CDR3 region has the DNA TGTGCCAGCACTCTAACAGGGATTAGGACTGAAGCTTTCTTT. Protein: CASTLTGIRTEAFF.

Note on this clone: Mismatch with germline at one junction end may stem from a read error. The chain employs TRBV7-9 and TRBJ1-2, with D uncertain. The CDR3 contains 17 residues. Germline lookup yields CDR1 SEHNR and CDR2 FQNEAQ (reference sequence). As DNA, the CDR3 is TGTTCCAGCAGCTTAGCCACGGGAAACCTTGCTAACTATGGCTACACCTTC. As protein: CSSSLATGNLANYGYTF.

This clone was found a few times. This sample also contains other DNA sequences that code for the same CDR3. The CDR3 region is CASRSSANYGYTF. CDR3 sequence (DNA): TGTGCCAGCAGGTCCTCAGCTAACTATGGCTACACCTTC. This chain connects TRBV2 to TRBJ1-2; D remains unclear. With 6 bases removed from V and 0 bases from J, the gap between germline ends came to 8 bases. The CDR3 spans 13 residues. Germline CDR1 reads SNHLY; CDR2 reads FYNNEI.

Here the CDR3 DNA reads TGCGCCAGCAGCTTGGACCCAGGGGAGCCTTTCTATGGCTACACCTTC. Protein sequence: CASSLDPGEPFYGYTF. The V call is TRBV5-1, the J call TRBJ1-2, with D maybe TRBD1 (6 bases). The CDR3 runs to 16 residues. V lost 0 bases and J 4 bases, leaving 16 bases between the germline ends. Germline V gives CDR1 SGHRS, CDR2 YFSETQ.

Only a few counts were recorded for this clone. V is TRBV11-2 and J is TRBJ2-3; 10 bases are a match to TRBD2. Germline V CDR1 and CDR2: SGHAT, FQNNGV. V shed 5 bases and J 5 bases; nucleotides not matched to a gene: 10. This CDR3 has 16 amino acids. The CDR3 spells CASSLRLAGDRDTQYF. CDR3 sequence (DNA): TGTGCCAGCAGCCTTCGGCTAGCGGGGGATAGAGATACGCAGTATTTT.

Points on this clone: A junction boundary mismatches the germline segment, possibly from a read error. The CDR3 protein is CSSSLGTANEKLFF. The CDR3 bases are TGTTCCAGCAGCCTCGGGACAGCTAATGAAAAACTGTTTTTT. The rearrangement joins TRBV7-9 to TRBJ1-4; 7 nucleotides line up with TRBD1. The CDR3 consists of 14 residues. Germline lookup yields CDR1 SEHNR and CDR2 FQNEAQ (reference sequence).

The chain has TRBV9 and TRBJ2-6; 8 bases match TRBD2. The CDR3 sequence is 15 residues long. V was pared by 4 bases and J by 0 bases, with 0 bases of the junction left unmatched. In germline, CDR1 is SGDLS, CDR2 YYNGEE. DNA for the CDR3: TGTGCCAGCAGCCGGGGGGGCTCTGGGGCCAACGTCCTGACTTTC. It translates to CASSRGGSGANVLTF. Looking up the rest from reference TRBV9 and TRBJ2-6 gives the full variable domain: DSGVTQTPKHLITATGQRVTLRCSPRSGDLSVYWYQQSLDQGLQFLIQYYNGEERAKGNILERFSAQQFPDLHSELNLSSLELGDSALYFCASSRGGSGANVLTFGAGSRLTVL.

The CDR3 DNA reads as TGTGCCAGCAGCTTAGAAGGGTCTGGGAGCGATCAGTACTTC. Translated, it gives CASSLEGSGSDQYF. The chain employs TRBV7-9 and TRBJ2-4; D is perhaps TRBD2 (5 bases). CDR3 length: 14 residues. Germline V gene data show CDR1 as SEHNR and CDR2 as FQNEAQ (reference sequence). V was trimmed by 1 base and J by 12 bases, leaving 16 bases between them.

This clone showed up just once. The chain couples TRBV30 to TRBJ2-7; D remains unclear. The CDR3 is made up of 14 amino acids. Trimming cost V 0 bases and J 0 bases, with 9 bases left between them. CDR1 GTSNPN and CDR2 SVGIG come from the germline V gene (reference sequence). The CDR3 region is CAWSVRQDSYEQYF. The DNA of the CDR3 is TGTGCCTGGAGTGTACGTCAGGACTCCTACGAGCAGTACTTC.

The chain combines TRBV30 with TRBJ2-1, with TRBD2 identical over 12 bases. Germline V lookup: CDR1 GTSNPN, CDR2 SVGIG (reference sequence). The length of the CDR3 is 15 residues. Unmatched junction bases numbered 2, after V lost 0 bases and J lost 5 bases. CDR3 loop: CAWSVRLAGDNEQFF. CDR3 sequence (DNA): TGTGCCTGGAGTGTACGACTAGCGGGGGACAATGAGCAGTTCTTC.

V is TRBV5-4 and J is TRBJ2-7, with 8 bases identical to TRBD2. With V trimmed by 3 bases and J by 2 bases, 4 bases remained unmatched. The CDR3 loop spans 14 amino acids. Germline V lookup: CDR1 SGHNT, CDR2 YYREEE (reference sequence). The CDR3 sequence is CASSSSAGAYEQYF. In DNA, the CDR3 is TGTGCCAGCAGCTCCTCAGCGGGGGCCTACGAGCAGTACTTC.

The rearrangement uses TRBV18 and TRBJ2-7; unclear D gene. The germline V gene has CDR1 KGHSH and CDR2 LQKENI. Trimming shortened V by 6 bases and J by 1 base, and 7 bases separated the two germline ends. This CDR3 region has 12 residues. This CDR3 is CASSRDSYEQYF. The CDR3 nucleotides read TGTGCCAGCTCCCGCGATTCCTACGAGCAGTACTTC.

This clone was seen once. V gene TRBV7-9 combines with J gene TRBJ2-7; D is unresolved. The germline V gene has CDR1 SEHNR and CDR2 FQNEAQ (reference sequence). The CDR3 sequence is 12 residues long. V was clipped by 4 bases and J by 3 bases, with 7 bases between them. CDR3 nucleotides: TGTGCCAGCAGCTGGGCAGACTACGAGCAGTACTTC. Translating gives CASSWADYEQYF.

This chain's CDR3 is CASRAVSGANTEAFF. CDR3 DNA: TGTGCCAGTCGGGCGGTGAGCGGGGCGAACACTGAAGCTTTCTTT. The chain uses TRBV2 and TRBJ1-1, with D possibly matching TRBD1 (5 bases). CDR3 length: 15 amino acids. Looked up from germline, CDR1 is SNHLY and CDR2 is FYNNEI. The V and J ends lost 9 bases and 1 base respectively, with 18 bases between them.

CDR3 region: CASSELRGSDTQYF. The DNA for the CDR3 is TGTGCCAGCAGTGAGTTGCGGGGATCAGATACGCAGTATTTT. The chain recombines TRBV2 with TRBJ2-3; a possible D gene is TRBD2 (6 bases). Germline V gives CDR1 SNHLY, CDR2 FYNNEI. Trimming took 3 bases from V and 4 from J, leaving 11 bases between them. The CDR3 consists of 14 residues.

This clone came up once. The chain links TRBV2 to TRBJ2-7, with TRBD1 as a possible D gene (7 bases). CDR1 SNHLY and CDR2 FYNNEI come from the germline V gene. CDR3 length equals 14 residues. V gave up 10 bases and J gave up 2 bases, with 18 bases separating them. This CDR3 reads CAIQPAGQTYEQYF. CDR3 coding DNA: TGTGCCATTCAACCCGCGGGACAGACCTACGAGCAGTACTTC.

Turning to this clone: At the DNA level, this CDR3 is encoded by other sequences in the same sample as well. The chain recombines TRBV7-2 with TRBJ2-2, with 7 bases matching TRBD2. Losses at the gene ends were 5 bases for V and 6 bases for J; bases not matched to a gene: 6. The CDR3 contains 14 residues. Germline V lookup: CDR1 SGHTA, CDR2 FQGNSA. CDR3 sequence: CASSRTGGAGELFF. In DNA, the CDR3 is TGTGCCAGCAGCCGCACGGGAGGAGCCGGGGAGCTGTTTTTT.

Here the CDR3 DNA reads TGTGCCAGCAGACCCGACAGGGCCGGTACAGATACGCAGTATTTT. Translation gives CASRPDRAGTDTQYF. The chain is built from TRBV6-1 and TRBJ2-3, with 7 nucleotides matching TRBD1. The CDR3 has 15 amino acids. Germline values: CDR1 MNHNS, CDR2 SASEGT. V was clipped by 6 bases and J by 3 bases; unmatched bases: 9.

This clone was seen a handful of times. V gene TRBV21-1 combines with J gene TRBJ2-5; the DNA was not used to check the table's D call, TRBD1. The J call is uncertain, as TRBJ2-7 better fits the DNA end. TRBV21-1 is listed as a pseudogene. This CDR3 has 15 residues. CDR3 sequence (DNA): TGTGCCAGCAGCAAAAGAGGACAGCCGCTAGTCGAGCAGTACTTC. Translated, it gives CASSKRGQPLVEQYF.

The chain carries TRBV30 and TRBJ1-2, with D possibly matching TRBD1 (6 bases). The germline V and J ends were trimmed by 7 bases and 5 bases, with 17 bases remaining between them. This CDR3 has 13 amino acids. Germline CDR1 GTSNPN, CDR2 SVGIG (reference sequence). CDR3 amino acids: CAYDRGEGYGYTF. The DNA of the CDR3 is TGTGCCTACGATAGGGGGGAGGGATATGGCTACACCTTC.

This clone was counted between two and nine times. The chain links TRBV7-2 to TRBJ2-3; 10 positions match TRBD2. Germline V gene data show CDR1 as SGHTA and CDR2 as FQGNSA. J gave up 7 bases and V 2 bases, and 12 bases lay outside the gene matches. This CDR3 is 17 amino acids long. CDR3 nucleotide sequence: TGTGCCAGCAGCTTATCGGCTAGCGGGGGTGCAGGGAATACGCAGTATTTT. Amino acids: CASSLSASGGAGNTQYF.

The V call is TRBV6-6, the J call TRBJ1-1; D uncertain. Per the germline V gene, CDR1 is MNHNY and CDR2 is SVGAGI (reference sequence). This CDR3 has 16 residues. The V end lost 5 bases, the J end lost 1 base, and 17 bases lay between the germline ends. The CDR3 DNA sequence: TGTGCCAGCAGTCCCCCACCGCGGGTAGAGAACACTGAAGCTTTCTTT. This gives the protein CASSPPPRVENTEAFF.

The chain recombines TRBV4-3 with TRBJ2-6; the D gene is possibly TRBD1 (6 bases). Trimming pared 4 bases from V and 0 bases from J, leaving 10 bases between. Germline loops: CDR1 LGHNA, CDR2 YSLEER. The length of the CDR3 is 16 residues. DNA of the CDR3: TGCGCCAGCAGCCCAACAGGGAACTCTGGGGCCAACGTCCTGACTTTC. Translated: CASSPTGNSGANVLTF.

The chain employs TRBV6-5 and TRBJ2-1; TRBD1 agrees at 9 bases. Germline V gene sequence: CDR1 MNHEY, CDR2 SVGAGI. Germline trimming cut 4 bases from V and 3 bases from J; bases unmatched to any gene: 4. There are 15 residues in the CDR3. CDR3 nucleotides: TGTGCCAGCAGTTCAACAGGGGGCAGCTACAATGAGCAGTTCTTC. It specifies CASSSTGGSYNEQFF.

V usage is TRBV6-4 and J usage is TRBJ2-3; 9 positions agree with TRBD1. There are 16 residues in the CDR3. V trimming: 3 bases; J trimming: 2 bases; junction bases outside the gene matches: 6. The germline V gene has CDR1 MRHNA and CDR2 SNTAGT. The CDR3 DNA sequence: TGTGCCAGCAGTGAAGGGGGACAGGGACACACAGATACGCAGTATTTT. It codes for CASSEGGQGHTDTQYF.

The V call is TRBV27, the J call TRBJ2-1, with 10 bases matching TRBD2. The CDR3 is 14 residues long. Germline trimming cut 8 bases from V and 4 bases from J; bases unmatched to any gene: 5. Germline V gene lookup returns CDR1 MNHEY and CDR2 SMNVEV (reference sequence). The CDR3 bases are TGTGCCAGCTCCCCTAGCGGGGGTTACAATGAGCAGTTCTTC. This codes for CASSPSGGYNEQFF.

V gene TRBV14 combines with J gene TRBJ2-2, with D unclear. The CDR3 has 16 amino acids. V lost 4 bases and J lost 0, with 12 bases in between. Germline V gene lookup returns CDR1 SGHDN and CDR2 FVKESK. The DNA for the CDR3 is TGTGCCAGCAGCCCGCGGTTCGCGGCGAACACCGGGGAGCTGTTTTTT. Amino acids: CASSPRFAANTGELFF. The full variable domain, completed using reference TRBV14 and TRBJ2-2, is EAGVTQFPSHSVIEKGQTVTLRCDPISGHDNLYWYRRVMGKEIKFLLHFVKESKQDESGMPNNRFLAERTGGTYSTLKVQPAELEDSGVYFCASSPRFAANTGELFFGEGSRLTVL.

The chain is built from TRBV9 and TRBJ2-5, with 7 bases matching TRBD1. CDR1 SGDLS and CDR2 YYNGEE come from the germline V gene. The V and J ends lost 0 bases and 2 bases, in that order; junction bases with no gene match: 4. This CDR3 has 15 residues. The CDR3 loop is CASSVEGASQETQYF. CDR3 in DNA: TGTGCCAGCAGCGTAGAGGGGGCCTCACAAGAGACCCAGTACTTC.